This paragraph reports one T cell receptor (beta chain). The germline gene is not matched at one end of the junction; a read error may be the cause. This specimen belongs to a study of identical twins' blood T cells. TCRdb re-derived calls from the 5' RACE reads in MiXCR, one entry per CDR3 protein. The table shows 350,000 to 400,000 distinct CDR3 sequences, with about 28% occurring only once. CDR3 length: 14 amino acids. Germline V gives CDR1 LGHDT, CDR2 YNNKEL (reference sequence). Six healthy women, forming three identical twin pairs, donated samples. This chain links TRBV3-1 with TRBJ1-2, with TRBD1 identical over 7 bases. This receptor was obtained from a woman aged 18 to 55 in good health. What was sequenced was PBMCs. This CDR3 is CASNQGGRPYGYTF. CDR3 sequence (DNA): TGTGCCAGCAACCAAGGGGGCAGGCCCTATGGCTACACCTTC.